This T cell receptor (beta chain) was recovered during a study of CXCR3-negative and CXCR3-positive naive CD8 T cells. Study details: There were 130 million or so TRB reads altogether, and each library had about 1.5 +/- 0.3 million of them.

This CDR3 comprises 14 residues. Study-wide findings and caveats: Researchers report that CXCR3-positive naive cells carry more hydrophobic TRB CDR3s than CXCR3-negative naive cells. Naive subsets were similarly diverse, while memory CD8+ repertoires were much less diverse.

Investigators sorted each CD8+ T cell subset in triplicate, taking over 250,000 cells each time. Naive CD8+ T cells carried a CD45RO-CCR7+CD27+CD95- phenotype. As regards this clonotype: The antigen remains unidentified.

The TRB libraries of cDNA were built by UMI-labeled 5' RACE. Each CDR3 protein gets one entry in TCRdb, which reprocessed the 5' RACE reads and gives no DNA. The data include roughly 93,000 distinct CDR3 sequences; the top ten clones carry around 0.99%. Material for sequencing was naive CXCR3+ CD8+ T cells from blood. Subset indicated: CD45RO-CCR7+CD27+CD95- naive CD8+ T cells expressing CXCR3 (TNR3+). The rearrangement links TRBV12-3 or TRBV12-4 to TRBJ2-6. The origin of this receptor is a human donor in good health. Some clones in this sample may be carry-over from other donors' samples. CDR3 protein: CASSAHSGANVLTF.